The 32 T cell receptor beta chains listed next were all sequenced from one sample in a study of shared clonotypes between healthy human individuals (dated by TCRdb to about 2020). Libraries were constructed by the immunoSEQ multiplex PCR assay. Here the immuneACCESS table is served through TCRdb, limited to in-frame sequences with V and J called. Missing clones are a known gap in these copies; in checked studies unresolved V genes cover under half, and the rest lacks a known reason. In all, the sample holds over 2 million clones, and approximately 95% of those were seen once. Around 1.1% of the sample is in the top ten clones. CD8 naive samples were obtained by positive selection for CCR7 among CD45RO-negative cells, yielding a CD45RA+CCR7+ population from which TemRA cells were excluded. The sequencing input was naive CD8+ T cells sorted from blood. In the paper's terms, the cell subset or site label means: CD45RA+CCR7+. The source is a man younger than 30 in good health.

V and J are TRBV2 and TRBJ2-3; D not certain. This CDR3 is built from 12 residues. The V gene lost 5 bases and the J gene lost 2 bases, with 5 bases spanning the gap. The germline CDR1 and CDR2 sequences are SNHLY and FYNNEI. The CDR3 DNA follows: TGTGCCAGCAGTTCCTACACAGATACGCAGTATTTT. This sequence encodes CASSSYTDTQYF.

This chain links TRBV7-9 with TRBJ2-2; the D is unclear. The ends were cut back, 5 bases at V and 6 bases at J, with 13 bases in the middle. The germline CDR1 and CDR2 sequences are SEHNR and FQNEAQ (reference sequence). The CDR3 is 14 residues long. CDR3 bases: TGTGCCAGCAGCACGTCCCTCAACGCCGGGGAGCTGTTTTTT. It translates to CASSTSLNAGELFF.

This chain connects TRBV11-2 to TRBJ1-2; D gene unclear. V lost 5 bases to trimming and J lost 4 bases, with 11 bases between them. The V gene's germline CDR1 is SGHAT and CDR2 FQNNGV. There are 13 residues in the CDR3. DNA for the CDR3: TGTGCCAGCAGCCCCGGCCCGGGCTATGGCTACACCTTC. Translated, it gives CASSPGPGYGYTF.

The chain has TRBV5-4 and TRBJ2-1; no definite D call. Per the germline V gene, CDR1 is SGHNT and CDR2 is YYREEE (reference sequence). The CDR3 runs 12 residues. V lost 2 bases to trimming and J lost 8 bases, with 8 bases between them. The CDR3 loop reads CASSFGSYEQFF. The CDR3 region has the DNA TGTGCCAGCAGCTTCGGTTCTTATGAGCAGTTCTTC.

The chain links TRBV7-2 to TRBJ2-7; D could derive from TRBD1 or TRBD2 (5 bases each). V shed 5 bases and J shed 2 bases, with 10 bases lying between them. Germline CDR1 SGHTA, CDR2 FQGNSA. This CDR3 is 13 amino acids long. The CDR3 spells CASSPGAPYEQYF. The CDR3 DNA reads TGTGCCAGCAGCCCCGGGGCCCCCTACGAGCAGTACTTC.

The chain is built from TRBV13 and TRBJ1-1; D might be TRBD1 (5 bases). V lost 5 bases and J 3 bases, leaving 13 bases between the germline ends. Germline V lookup: CDR1 PRHDT, CDR2 FYEKMQ (reference sequence). This CDR3 contains 14 residues. The DNA for the CDR3 is TGTGCCAGCAGCGGAGGGACGGAGGACACTGAAGCTTTCTTT. Protein product: CASSGGTEDTEAFF.

CDR3 in DNA: TGTGCCAGCAGTCCTGGGGAGGGGACAGGGAGGGAGCAGTACTTC. It yields the protein CASSPGEGTGREQYF. The chain links TRBV27 to TRBJ2-7, with 9 nucleotides matching TRBD1. The CDR3 sequence is 15 residues long. Germline-derived CDR1 and CDR2 are MNHEY and SMNVEV (reference sequence). V shed 5 bases and J 7 bases; nucleotides not matched to a gene: 12.

The chain uses TRBV27 and TRBJ2-7; possibly TRBD1 for D (5 bases). Trimming removed 6 bases from V and 2 bases from J, with 20 bases in between. This CDR3 comprises 16 residues. Germline V gene lookup returns CDR1 MNHEY and CDR2 SMNVEV (reference sequence). CDR3 sequence (DNA): TGTGCCAGCAGCAATCTTATCGACAGTGGAACCTACGAGCAGTACTTC. Translation: CASSNLIDSGTYEQYF.

Worth noting for this clone: Additional DNA sequences in this sample encode the identical CDR3. CDR3 region: CASSFGRGTGELFF. DNA for the CDR3: TGTGCCAGCAGTTTCGGGAGGGGAACCGGGGAGCTGTTTTTT. The chain couples TRBV27 to TRBJ2-2; 8 bases map to TRBD2. Germline loops: CDR1 MNHEY, CDR2 SMNVEV (reference sequence). The V and J ends lost 3 bases and 5 bases, in that order; junction bases with no gene match: 2. This CDR3 is 14 amino acids long.

The chain has TRBV29-1 and TRBJ1-3, with 11 bases that match TRBD1. Germline V gene data show CDR1 as SQVTM and CDR2 as ANQGSEA. The CDR3 is 15 amino acids. The trim removed 0 bases at V and 7 bases at J, leaving 5 bases unmatched. CDR3 residues: CSVEDGRTGGNTIYF. The CDR3, as DNA: TGCAGCGTTGAAGATGGGCGGACAGGGGGCAACACCATATATTTT.

The chain has TRBV7-6 and TRBJ2-1, with 11 bases fitting TRBD1. Trimming removed 3 bases from V and 9 bases from J; junction bases left unmatched: 10. This CDR3 region has 16 residues. Germline V gene data show CDR1 as SGHVS and CDR2 as FNYEAQ. CDR3 DNA: TGTGCCAGCAGCTTTCTAGCGTCGGGACAGGGGGGTGAGCAGTTCTTC. It translates to CASSFLASGQGGEQFF.

V usage is TRBV5-5 and J usage is TRBJ2-7; TRBD2 might be the D (6 bases). Trimming pared 2 bases from V and 6 bases from J, leaving 9 bases between. The CDR3 runs 12 residues. Germline V gives CDR1 SGHKS, CDR2 YYEKEE (reference sequence). The CDR3 protein is CASSFGTGEQYF. The CDR3 nucleotides are TGTGCCAGCAGCTTTGGGACTGGCGAGCAGTACTTC.

In the case of this clone: Other DNA sequences in this sample translate to the same CDR3. The chain combines TRBV9 with TRBJ2-7; D perhaps matches TRBD1 (6 bases). This CDR3 contains 15 residues. V shed 0 bases and J shed 2 bases, with 12 bases lying between them. Looked up from germline, CDR1 is SGDLS and CDR2 is YYNGEE. CDR3: CASSVAAGETYEQYF. CDR3 bases: TGTGCCAGCAGCGTAGCGGCAGGGGAGACCTACGAGCAGTACTTC.

V is TRBV2 and J is TRBJ2-5; no clear D. The last part of the DNA fits TRBJ2-7 better; the J call may be wrong. This CDR3 is built from 12 residues. Germline CDR1 reads SNHLY; CDR2 reads FYNNEI. The CDR3 region has the DNA TGTGCCAGCAGTGAGGCCAGATACGAGCAGTACTTC. As protein: CASSEARYEQYF.

The chain has TRBV7-6 and TRBJ2-1, with D unresolved. The CDR3 loop spans 12 amino acids. Trimming left V 4 bases short and J 4 bases short, with 5 bases between. Germline V gene data show CDR1 as SGHVS and CDR2 as FNYEAQ. The CDR3 protein is CASSSLYNEQFF. As DNA, the CDR3 is TGTGCCAGCAGCTCCCTATACAATGAGCAGTTCTTC.

This rearrangement joins TRBV28 to TRBJ2-1; D ambiguous. Germline CDR1 and CDR2: MDHEN and SYDVKM. CDR3 length: 14 amino acids. V was cut by 2 bases and J by 0 bases, with 5 bases left in between. DNA of the CDR3: TGTGCCAGCAGTTTAAGTGGCTCCTACAATGAGCAGTTCTTC. It is translated as CASSLSGSYNEQFF.

The gene calls are TRBV27 and TRBJ2-3; TRBD1 matches at 9 bases. This CDR3 contains 15 residues. From germline, CDR1 is MNHEY and CDR2 SMNVEV (reference sequence). V was clipped by 9 bases and J by 4 bases; unmatched bases: 11. The CDR3: CASTLGQGNPDTQYF. The CDR3 DNA sequence: TGTGCCAGTACATTGGGACAGGGTAATCCAGATACGCAGTATTTT.

The chain employs TRBV28 and TRBJ1-3; possible D gene TRBD1, 6 bases. The CDR3 is 16 amino acids. Looked up from germline, CDR1 is MDHEN and CDR2 is SYDVKM. Trimming cost V 1 base and J 4 bases, with 14 bases left between them. CDR3 loop: CASSLSWQGSGNTIYF. In nucleotides, the CDR3 is TGTGCCAGCAGTTTATCCTGGCAGGGGTCAGGAAACACCATATATTTT. Full variable domain (remainder filled in from reference TRBV28 and TRBJ1-3): DVKVTQSSRYLVKRTGEKVFLECVQDMDHENMFWYRQDPGLGLRLIYFSYDVKMKEKGDIPEGYSVSREKKERFSLILESASTNQTSMYLCASSLSWQGSGNTIYFGEGSWLTVV.

Worth noting for this clone: The limits of the CDR3 on the DNA are not certain, so only TCRdb's listed CDR3 is given. The gene calls are TRBV7-9 and TRBJ1-4; the table's D call, TRBD1, was not checked against the DNA. Germline V lookup: CDR1 SEHNR, CDR2 FQNEAQ (reference sequence). The CDR3 sequence runs 17 residues, both termini included. CDR3 region: CASSSSRVGAANEKLFF.

This clone was recorded only once. The chain has TRBV5-6 and TRBJ2-5; D perhaps matches TRBD2 (7 bases). This CDR3 spans 15 amino acids. Germline CDR1 SGHDT, CDR2 YYEEEE. V dropped 4 bases and J dropped 4 bases, with 17 bases sitting between them. As DNA, the CDR3 is TGTGCCAGCAGCCCGGCGGGGGCCGGGGGAGAGACCCAGTACTTC. It codes for CASSPAGAGGETQYF.

The V call is TRBV7-9, the J call TRBJ1-5, with D tentatively TRBD1 (5 bases). V was shortened by 5 bases and J by 5 bases, with 13 bases between the two germline ends. The CDR3 has 14 amino acids. The germline V gene encodes CDR1 SEHNR and CDR2 FQNEAQ (reference sequence). This CDR3 reads CASSPWDSDQPQHF. The CDR3 bases are TGTGCCAGCAGCCCCTGGGACTCAGATCAGCCCCAGCATTTT.

The genes are TRBV29-1 and TRBJ1-2; D possibly corresponds to TRBD1 (6 bases). V lost 7 bases to trimming and J lost 8 bases, with 17 bases between them. The CDR3 consists of 12 residues. In germline, CDR1 is SQVTM, CDR2 ANQGSEA. CDR3 sequence reads: CSATPAGGGYTF. CDR3 sequence (DNA): TGCAGCGCTACCCCCGCCGGGGGCGGCTACACCTTC.

The CDR3 DNA sequence: TGTGCCAGCAGTCTCGGACTTGCCACCTACGAGCAGTACTTC. This encodes CASSLGLATYEQYF. The V gene is TRBV27, the J gene TRBJ2-7, with TRBD2 as a possible D gene (5 bases). Trimming took off 5 bases at V and 2 bases at J, with 13 bases between the two ends. CDR3 length: 14 residues. The germline V gene has CDR1 MNHEY and CDR2 SMNVEV (reference sequence).

The chain is built from TRBV9 and TRBJ2-7; perhaps TRBD2 as D (7 bases). Trimming shortened V by 1 base and J by 2 bases, and 13 bases separated the two germline ends. The germline gives CDR1 SGDLS, CDR2 YYNGEE. The CDR3 has 15 amino acids. The CDR3 sequence: CASSVTAGAAYEQYF. Here the CDR3 DNA reads TGTGCCAGCAGCGTAACGGCGGGGGCAGCCTACGAGCAGTACTTC.

This clone was observed once. The chain recombines TRBV18 with TRBJ1-2, with D possibly being TRBD1 (5 bases). Between the trimmed V and J ends, which lost 2 bases and 2 bases, there was a span of 12 bases. The length of the CDR3 is 15 residues. Germline CDR1 reads KGHSH; CDR2 reads LQKENI. CDR3 amino acids: CASSPYGGMNYGYTF. DNA of the CDR3: TGTGCCAGCTCACCATACGGGGGGATGAACTATGGCTACACCTTC.

The CDR3 spells CSVQGPPTGSFGELFF. CDR3 DNA sequence: TGCAGCGTCCAGGGTCCCCCGACAGGGTCTTTCGGGGAGCTGTTTTTT. This chain joins TRBV29-1 and TRBJ2-2; 7 bases line up with TRBD1. Germline CDR1 and CDR2: SQVTM and ANQGSEA. After removal of 6 bases from V and 7 bases from J, the junction contained 17 bases not matched to a gene. This CDR3 spans 16 amino acids.

V is TRBV5-6 and J is TRBJ1-1; D perhaps matches TRBD1 (5 bases). Trimming left V 3 bases short and J 5 bases short, with 8 bases between. The CDR3 has 12 amino acids. Germline-derived CDR1 and CDR2 are SGHDT and YYEEEE. This CDR3 reads CASSWGYTEAFF. The CDR3 region has the DNA TGTGCCAGCAGCTGGGGGTATACTGAAGCTTTCTTT.

This chain uses TRBV28 with TRBJ2-7; 9 bases align to TRBD1. With 4 bases clipped from V and 1 base from J, the junction kept 2 bases outside the gene matches. CDR3 length: 14 residues. From germline, CDR1 is MDHEN and CDR2 SYDVKM. The CDR3 is CASSWTGASYEQYF. CDR3 sequence (DNA): TGTGCCAGCAGTTGGACAGGGGCGTCCTACGAGCAGTACTTC.

The chain links TRBV6-5 to TRBJ1-1; D is undetermined. V was pared by 2 bases and J by 1 base, with 5 bases between. The germline V gene encodes CDR1 MNHEY and CDR2 SVGAGI. The CDR3 has 13 amino acids. CDR3 nucleotide sequence: TGTGCCAGCAGTTACGCGAGGAACACTGAAGCTTTCTTT. Amino acid sequence: CASSYARNTEAFF.

This CDR3 is CASSSGVPEAFF. The DNA for the CDR3 is TGTGCCAGCAGCTCCGGGGTCCCTGAAGCTTTCTTT. The V gene is TRBV7-6, the J gene TRBJ1-1; D unresolved. V was cut by 4 bases and J by 6 bases, with 9 bases left in between. The length of the CDR3 is 12 residues. Germline V gene data show CDR1 as SGHVS and CDR2 as FNYEAQ.

V gene TRBV14 combines with J gene TRBJ1-2; unclear D gene. The germline V gene has CDR1 SGHDN and CDR2 FVKESK. V lost 0 bases and J lost 5, with 4 bases in between. The CDR3 has 12 amino acids. CDR3 amino acids: CASSQDRYGYTF. Written as DNA, the CDR3 is TGTGCCAGCAGCCAAGATCGATATGGCTACACCTTC.

This clone is a singleton in its sample. The rearrangement uses TRBV7-6 and TRBJ2-3; weak D call: TRBD2 (5 bases). Germline V CDR1 and CDR2: SGHVS, FNYEAQ. This CDR3 spans 16 amino acids. V was trimmed by 1 base and J by 2 bases, leaving 13 bases between them. The CDR3 sequence is CASSLDNGETTDTQYF. Written as DNA, the CDR3 is TGTGCCAGCAGCTTAGATAACGGGGAAACCACAGATACGCAGTATTTT.